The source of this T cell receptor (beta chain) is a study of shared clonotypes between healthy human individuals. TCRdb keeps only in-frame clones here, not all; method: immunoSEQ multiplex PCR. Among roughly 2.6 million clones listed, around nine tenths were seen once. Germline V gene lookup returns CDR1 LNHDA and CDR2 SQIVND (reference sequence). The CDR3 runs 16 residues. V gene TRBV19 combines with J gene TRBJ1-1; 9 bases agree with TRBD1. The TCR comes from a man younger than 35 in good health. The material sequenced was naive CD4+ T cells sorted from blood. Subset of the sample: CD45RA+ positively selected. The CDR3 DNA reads TGTGCTTCACGGTCCGTGGGGACAGGGAAGAACACTGAAGCTTTCTTT. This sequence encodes CASRSVGTGKNTEAFF.